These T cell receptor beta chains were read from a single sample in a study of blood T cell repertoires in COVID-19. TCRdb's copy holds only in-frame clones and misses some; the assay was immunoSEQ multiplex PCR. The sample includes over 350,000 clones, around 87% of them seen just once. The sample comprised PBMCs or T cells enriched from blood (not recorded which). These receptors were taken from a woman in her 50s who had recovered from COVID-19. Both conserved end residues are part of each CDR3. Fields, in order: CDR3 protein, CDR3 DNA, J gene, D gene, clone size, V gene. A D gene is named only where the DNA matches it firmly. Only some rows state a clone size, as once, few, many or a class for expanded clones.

CDR3: CASSVSGGAYEQYF; DNA: TGTGCCAGCAGCGTTAGCGGGGGGGCCTACGAGCAGTACTTC; J: TRBJ2-7; D: TRBD2; size: NA; V: TRBV14
CDR3: CASSEGRGDTEAFF; DNA: TGTGCCAGCAGTGAGGGCAGGGGGGACACTGAAGCTTTCTTT; J: TRBJ1-1; D: TRBD1; size: NA; V: TRBV2
CDR3: CASSLERSEQFF; DNA: TGTGCCAGCAGCTTAGAGAGGAGTGAGCAGTTCTTC; J: TRBJ2-1; D: NA; size: NA; V: TRBV11-2
CDR3: CAISASRELYGYTF; DNA: TGTGCCATCAGTGCCTCGCGGGAGCTCTATGGCTACACCTTC; J: TRBJ1-2; D: NA; size: NA; V: TRBV10-3
CDR3: CASSQDPGGAYEQYF; DNA: TGTGCCAGCAGCCAAGATCCGGGAGGGGCCTACGAGCAGTACTTC; J: TRBJ2-7; D: TRBD2; size: NA; V: TRBV3-1/TRBV3-2
CDR3: CASSGTGFGWETQYF; DNA: TGTGCCAGCAGCGGAACAGGGTTCGGTTGGGAGACCCAGTACTTC; J: TRBJ2-5; D: NA; size: NA; V: TRBV9
CDR3: CGTGSNQPQHF; DNA: TGTGGGACAGGGAGCAATCAGCCCCAGCATTTT; J: TRBJ1-5; D: TRBD1; size: NA; V: TRBV19
CDR3: CASSLEPGDYGYTF; DNA: TGTGCCAGCAGTCTCGAGCCTGGAGATTATGGCTACACCTTC; J: TRBJ1-2; D: NA; size: once; V: TRBV7-3
CDR3: CAWRVRDRDTGELFF; DNA: TGTGCCTGGAGGGTAAGGGACAGAGACACCGGGGAGCTGTTTTTT; J: TRBJ2-2; D: TRBD1; size: NA; V: TRBV30
CDR3: CATSRGYASTDTQYF; DNA: TGTGCCACCAGCAGAGGCTACGCTAGCACAGATACGCAGTATTTT; J: TRBJ2-3; D: NA; size: NA; V: TRBV15
CDR3: CASSQVGQNYGYTF; DNA: TGTGCCAGCAGCCAAGTGGGACAAAACTATGGCTACACCTTC; J: TRBJ1-2; D: NA; size: NA; V: TRBV4-2
CDR3: CASSPSTDMRITLF; DNA: TGTGCCAGCTCACCCTCAACTGATATGAGGATTACTCTCTTT; J: TRBJ1-1; D: NA; size: NA; V: TRBV18
CDR3: CASSSGITEAFF; DNA: TGTGCCAGCTCTTCGGGGATCACTGAAGCTTTCTTT; J: TRBJ1-1; D: NA; size: few; V: TRBV18
CDR3: CASSVGTGLPSAGANVLTF; DNA: TGTGCCAGCAGCGTAGGGACAGGGTTACCCTCAGCGGGGGCCAACGTCCTGACTTTC; J: TRBJ2-6; D: TRBD1; size: NA; V: TRBV9
CDR3: CASNQGGLEGYTF; DNA: TGTGCCAGCAATCAGGGGGGTTTGGAGGGCTACACCTTC; J: TRBJ1-2; D: TRBD1; size: NA; V: TRBV28
CDR3: CASSYSLRRNSPLHF; DNA: TGTGCCAGCAGTTACTCGTTGAGGCGGAATTCACCCCTCCACTTT; J: TRBJ1-6; D: NA; size: NA; V: TRBV6-5
CDR3: CASSHAQIGTGEKLFF; DNA: TGTGCCAGCAGCCATGCCCAGATTGGGACAGGGGAAAAACTGTTTTTT; J: TRBJ1-4; D: TRBD1; size: NA; V: TRBV3-1/TRBV3-2
CDR3: CASSQGTDRLNQPQHF; DNA: TGCGCCAGCAGCCAAGGGACAGACAGACTCAATCAGCCCCAGCATTTT; J: TRBJ1-5; D: NA; size: NA; V: TRBV4-1
CDR3: CASQVGTTSNQPQHF; DNA: TGTGCCAGTCAGGTGGGGACAACTAGCAATCAGCCCCAGCATTTT; J: TRBJ1-5; D: NA; size: NA; V: TRBV19
CDR3: CASTSAGAGNTIYF; DNA: TGTGCCAGCACCTCAGCGGGGGCTGGAAACACCATATATTTT; J: TRBJ1-3; D: NA; size: NA; V: TRBV28
CDR3: CAVTGRTSYEQYF; DNA: TGTGCGGTCACAGGGCGAACCTCCTACGAGCAGTACTTC; J: TRBJ2-7; D: NA; size: NA; V: TRBV7-8
CDR3: CASSFVQGDYEQYF; DNA: TGTGCCAGCAGTTTTGTGCAGGGGGACTACGAGCAGTACTTC; J: TRBJ2-7; D: TRBD1; size: NA; V: TRBV28
CDR3: CASSIAIRDYEQYF; DNA: TGTGCCAGTAGTATAGCAATAAGAGACTACGAGCAGTACTTC; J: TRBJ2-7; D: NA; size: NA; V: TRBV19
CDR3: CASSNPHTQYF; DNA: TGTGCCAGCAGTAATCCTCATACGCAGTATTTT; J: TRBJ2-3; D: NA; size: NA; V: TRBV28
CDR3: CASSTQTGGGELFF; DNA: TGTGCCAGCAGTACCCAAACCGGGGGCGGGGAGCTGTTTTTT; J: TRBJ2-2; D: NA; size: NA; V: TRBV2
CDR3: CASSSGANNSPLHF; DNA: TGTGCCAGTAGTTCTGGGGCTAATAATTCACCCCTCCACTTT; J: TRBJ1-6; D: NA; size: NA; V: TRBV19
CDR3: CASSVIGGSRGYTF; DNA: TGTGCCAGCAGCGTAATCGGAGGAAGTCGGGGCTACACCTTC; J: TRBJ1-2; D: NA; size: NA; V: TRBV9
CDR3: CASSLLGSNEQFF; DNA: TGTGCCAGCAGCTTACTAGGATCGAATGAGCAGTTCTTC; J: TRBJ2-1; D: NA; size: NA; V: TRBV9
CDR3: CAISESGTSYEQYF; DNA: TGTGCCATCAGTGAGAGCGGGACTAGTTACGAGCAGTACTTC; J: TRBJ2-7; D: TRBD2; size: NA; V: TRBV10-3
CDR3: CASSLGPEQFF; DNA: TGTGCCAGCAGCTTAGGGCCTGAGCAGTTCTTC; J: TRBJ2-1; D: NA; size: NA; V: TRBV7-2
CDR3: CASSGITGAGNTIYF; DNA: TGTGCCAGCAGTGGCATCACAGGGGCTGGAAACACCATATATTTT; J: TRBJ1-3; D: TRBD1; size: NA; V: TRBV25-1
CDR3: CASSSRVNTEAFF; DNA: TGTGCCAGCAGCTCACGGGTGAACACTGAAGCTTTCTTT; J: TRBJ1-1; D: NA; size: NA; V: TRBV9
CDR3: CASSDPGKYEKLFF; DNA: TGTGCCAGCAGTGATCCTGGCAAGTATGAAAAACTGTTTTTT; J: TRBJ1-4; D: NA; size: NA; V: TRBV25-1
CDR3: CASSQEGRVAPHEQFF; DNA: TGCGCCAGCAGCCAAGAGGGGCGTGTGGCGCCCCATGAGCAGTTCTTC; J: TRBJ2-1; D: NA; size: NA; V: TRBV4-1
CDR3: CASSLAGTGVSYEQYF; DNA: TGTGCCAGCAGCCTCGCCGGGACAGGGGTTTCCTACGAGCAGTACTTC; J: TRBJ2-7; D: TRBD1; size: NA; V: TRBV7-6
CDR3: CASSSPARLAGGRGELFF; DNA: TGTGCCAGCAGTTCCCCAGCCCGCCTAGCGGGGGGGCGCGGGGAGCTGTTTTTT; J: TRBJ2-2; D: TRBD2; size: NA; V: TRBV7-9
CDR3: CASSQAAGREQYF; DNA: TGTGCCAGCAGCCAAGCGGCAGGGCGGGAGCAGTACTTC; J: TRBJ2-7; D: NA; size: NA; V: TRBV3-1/TRBV3-2
CDR3: CASNRENYGYTF; DNA: TGTGCCAGCAACCGGGAAAACTATGGCTACACCTTC; J: TRBJ1-2; D: NA; size: once; V: TRBV2
CDR3: CASSRESGVNQPQHF; DNA: TGCGCCAGCAGCCGCGAATCCGGGGTCAATCAGCCCCAGCATTTT; J: TRBJ1-5; D: NA; size: once; V: TRBV4-1
CDR3: CAWSVGGFIRGTDTQYF; DNA: TGTGCCTGGAGTGTGGGAGGGTTCATTCGTGGCACAGATACGCAGTATTTT; J: TRBJ2-3; D: TRBD2; size: NA; V: TRBV30
CDR3: CATKEDRGDYEQYF; DNA: TGTGCCACCAAAGAGGACAGGGGGGACTACGAGCAGTACTTC; J: TRBJ2-7; D: TRBD1; size: NA; V: TRBV15
CDR3: CASSLQGGSGYTF; DNA: TGCGCCAGCAGCCTTCAGGGGGGTAGTGGCTACACCTTC; J: TRBJ1-2; D: TRBD1; size: NA; V: TRBV4-3
CDR3: CSASSGQENTDTQYF; DNA: TGCAGTGCTAGTAGCGGTCAGGAAAACACAGATACGCAGTATTTT; J: TRBJ2-3; D: NA; size: NA; V: TRBV20-1
CDR3: CASSQLGQGQNTEAFF; DNA: TGTGCCAGCAGCCAACTAGGACAGGGTCAGAACACTGAAGCTTTCTTT; J: TRBJ1-1; D: TRBD1; size: NA; V: TRBV4-2
CDR3: CASSPSGVYGYTF; DNA: TGTGCCAGCAGCCCCTCGGGGGTCTATGGCTACACCTTC; J: TRBJ1-2; D: NA; size: NA; V: TRBV7-9
CDR3: CASRAGPGDTIYF; DNA: TGTGCCAGCAGAGCGGGGCCAGGAGACACCATATATTTT; J: TRBJ1-3; D: NA; size: NA; V: TRBV4-2